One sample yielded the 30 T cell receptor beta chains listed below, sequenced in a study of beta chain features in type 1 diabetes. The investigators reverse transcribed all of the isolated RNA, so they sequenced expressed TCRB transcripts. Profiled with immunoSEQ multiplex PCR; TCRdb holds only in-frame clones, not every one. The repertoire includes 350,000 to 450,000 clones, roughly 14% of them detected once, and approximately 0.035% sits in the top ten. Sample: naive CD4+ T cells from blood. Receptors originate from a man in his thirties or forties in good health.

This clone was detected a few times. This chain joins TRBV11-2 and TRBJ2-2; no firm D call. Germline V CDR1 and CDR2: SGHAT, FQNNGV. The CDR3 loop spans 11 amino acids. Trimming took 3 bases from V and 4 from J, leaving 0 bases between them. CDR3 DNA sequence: TGTGCCAGCAGCTTCACCGGGGAGCTGTTTTTT. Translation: CASSFTGELFF.

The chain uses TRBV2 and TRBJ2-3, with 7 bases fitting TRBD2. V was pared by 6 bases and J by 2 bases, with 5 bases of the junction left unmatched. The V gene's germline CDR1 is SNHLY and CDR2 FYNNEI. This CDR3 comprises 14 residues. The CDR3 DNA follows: TGTGCCAGCAGGTCGACTAGCTTCACAGATACGCAGTATTTT. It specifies CASRSTSFTDTQYF.

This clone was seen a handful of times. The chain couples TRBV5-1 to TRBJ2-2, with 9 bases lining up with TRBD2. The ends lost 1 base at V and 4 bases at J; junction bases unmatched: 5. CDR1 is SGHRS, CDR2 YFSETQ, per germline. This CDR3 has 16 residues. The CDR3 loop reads CASSLKAGGSTGELFF. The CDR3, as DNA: TGCGCCAGCAGCTTGAAGGCGGGAGGGAGCACCGGGGAGCTGTTTTTT.

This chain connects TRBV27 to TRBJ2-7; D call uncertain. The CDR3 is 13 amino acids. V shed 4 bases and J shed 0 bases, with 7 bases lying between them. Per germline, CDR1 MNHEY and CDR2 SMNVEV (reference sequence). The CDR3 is CASSSPNSYEQYF. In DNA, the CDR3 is TGTGCCAGCAGTTCCCCGAACTCCTACGAGCAGTACTTC.

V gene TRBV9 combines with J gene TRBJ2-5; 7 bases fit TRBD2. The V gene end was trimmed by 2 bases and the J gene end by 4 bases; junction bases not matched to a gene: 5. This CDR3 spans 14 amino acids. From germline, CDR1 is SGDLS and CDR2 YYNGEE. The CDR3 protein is CASSVSGQTETQYF. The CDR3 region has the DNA TGTGCCAGCAGCGTTAGCGGGCAGACAGAGACCCAGTACTTC.

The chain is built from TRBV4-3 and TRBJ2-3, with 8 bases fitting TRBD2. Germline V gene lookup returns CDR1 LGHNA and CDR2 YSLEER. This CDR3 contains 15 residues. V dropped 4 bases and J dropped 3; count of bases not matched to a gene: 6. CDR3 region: CASSLAGLVTDTQYF. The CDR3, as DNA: TGCGCCAGCAGCCTTGCGGGACTAGTAACAGATACGCAGTATTTT.

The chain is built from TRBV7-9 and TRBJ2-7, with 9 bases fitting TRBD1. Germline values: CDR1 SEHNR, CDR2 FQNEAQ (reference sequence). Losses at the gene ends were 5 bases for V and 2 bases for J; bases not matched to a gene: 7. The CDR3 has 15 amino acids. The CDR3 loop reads CASSVQGATPYEQYF. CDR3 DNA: TGTGCCAGCAGCGTACAGGGGGCAACACCCTACGAGCAGTACTTC.

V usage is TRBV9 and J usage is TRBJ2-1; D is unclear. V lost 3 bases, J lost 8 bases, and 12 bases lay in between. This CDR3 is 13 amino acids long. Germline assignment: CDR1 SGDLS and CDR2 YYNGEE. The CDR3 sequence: CASSAPSRDEQFF. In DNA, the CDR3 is TGTGCCAGCAGCGCGCCGTCTAGGGATGAGCAGTTCTTC.

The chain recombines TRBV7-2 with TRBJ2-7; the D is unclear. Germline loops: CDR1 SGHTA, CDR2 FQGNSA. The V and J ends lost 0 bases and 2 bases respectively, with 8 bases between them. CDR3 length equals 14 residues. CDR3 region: CASSLAYPTYEQYF. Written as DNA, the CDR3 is TGTGCCAGCAGCTTAGCCTACCCGACCTACGAGCAGTACTTC.

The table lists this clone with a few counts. CDR3: CASSRGNEKLFF. The CDR3 DNA sequence: TGTGCCAGCAGCCGTGGAAATGAAAAACTGTTTTTT. The J gene is TRBJ1-4, the V gene TRBV14; D unclear. This CDR3 has 12 amino acids. Trimming removed 4 bases at V and 5 bases at J, with 5 bases between. The germline gives CDR1 SGHDN, CDR2 FVKESK.

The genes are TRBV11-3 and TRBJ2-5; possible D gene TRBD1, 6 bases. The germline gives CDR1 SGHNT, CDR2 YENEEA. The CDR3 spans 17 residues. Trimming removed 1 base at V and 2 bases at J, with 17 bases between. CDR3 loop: CASSLGRTVKTQETQYF. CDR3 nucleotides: TGTGCCAGCAGCTTAGGGCGGACAGTAAAGACTCAAGAGACCCAGTACTTC. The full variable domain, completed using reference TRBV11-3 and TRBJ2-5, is EAGVVQSPRYKIIEKKQPVAFWCNPISGHNTLYWYLQNLGQGPELLIRYENEEAVDDSQLPKDRFSAERLKGVDSTLKIQPAELGDSAVYLCASSLGRTVKTQETQYFGPGTRLLVL.

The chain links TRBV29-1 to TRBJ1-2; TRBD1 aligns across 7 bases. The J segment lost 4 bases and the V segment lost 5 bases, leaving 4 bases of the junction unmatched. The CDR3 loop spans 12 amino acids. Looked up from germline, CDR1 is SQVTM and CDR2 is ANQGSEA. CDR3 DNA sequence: TGCAGCGTTTCTAACAGGGGCTATGGCTACACCTTC. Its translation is CSVSNRGYGYTF.

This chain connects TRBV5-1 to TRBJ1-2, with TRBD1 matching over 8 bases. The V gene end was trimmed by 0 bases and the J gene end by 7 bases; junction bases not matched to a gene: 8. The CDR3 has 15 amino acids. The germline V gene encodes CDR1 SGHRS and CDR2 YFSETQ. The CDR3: CASSLESGGASGYTF. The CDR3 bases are TGCGCCAGCAGCTTGGAGTCAGGGGGCGCGTCTGGCTACACCTTC.

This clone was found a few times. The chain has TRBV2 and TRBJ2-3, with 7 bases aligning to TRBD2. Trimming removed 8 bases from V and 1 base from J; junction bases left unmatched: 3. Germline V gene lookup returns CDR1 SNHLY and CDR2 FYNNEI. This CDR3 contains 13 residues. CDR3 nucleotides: TGTGCCAGCCCGCTAGCGGGCACAGATACGCAGTATTTT. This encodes CASPLAGTDTQYF.

For the CDR3, the DNA is TGCGCCAGCAGCGGGGGACTAGCGCTCTCCTACAATGAGCAGTTCTTC. It is translated as CASSGGLALSYNEQFF. The chain employs TRBV5-1 and TRBJ2-1; 10 bases agree with TRBD2. V dropped 4 bases and J dropped 0; count of bases not matched to a gene: 4. In germline, CDR1 is SGHRS, CDR2 YFSETQ. This CDR3 spans 16 amino acids.

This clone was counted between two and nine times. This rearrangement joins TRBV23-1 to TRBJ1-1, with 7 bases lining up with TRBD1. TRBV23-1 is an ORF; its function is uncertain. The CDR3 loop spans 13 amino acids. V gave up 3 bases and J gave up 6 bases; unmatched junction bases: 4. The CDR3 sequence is CASSQKTGPEAFF. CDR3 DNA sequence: TGCGCCAGCAGTCAGAAGACAGGGCCTGAAGCTTTCTTT.

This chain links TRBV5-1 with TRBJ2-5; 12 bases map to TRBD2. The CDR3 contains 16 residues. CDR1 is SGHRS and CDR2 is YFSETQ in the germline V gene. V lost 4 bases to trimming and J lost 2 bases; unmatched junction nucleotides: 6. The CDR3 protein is CASSPRLAGDQETQYF. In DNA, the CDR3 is TGCGCCAGCAGCCCGAGACTAGCGGGGGATCAAGAGACCCAGTACTTC.

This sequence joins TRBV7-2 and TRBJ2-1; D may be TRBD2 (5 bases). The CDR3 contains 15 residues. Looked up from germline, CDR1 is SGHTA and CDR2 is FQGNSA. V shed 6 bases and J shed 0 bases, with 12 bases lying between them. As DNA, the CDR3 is TGTGCCAGCAGATCGCGGGCGAGCTCCTACAATGAGCAGTTCTTC. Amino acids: CASRSRASSYNEQFF.

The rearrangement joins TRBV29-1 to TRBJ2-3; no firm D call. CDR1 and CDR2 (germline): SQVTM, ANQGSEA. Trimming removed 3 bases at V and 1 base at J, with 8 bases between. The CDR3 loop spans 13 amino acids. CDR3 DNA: TGCAGCGTTGACAGGCGAGGCACAGATACGCAGTATTTT. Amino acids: CSVDRRGTDTQYF.

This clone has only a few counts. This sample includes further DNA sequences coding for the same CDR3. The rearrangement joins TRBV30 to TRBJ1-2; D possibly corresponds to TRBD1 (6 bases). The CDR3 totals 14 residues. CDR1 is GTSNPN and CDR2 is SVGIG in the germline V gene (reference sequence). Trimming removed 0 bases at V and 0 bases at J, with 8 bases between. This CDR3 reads CAWSVGGSNYGYTF. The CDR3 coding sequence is TGTGCCTGGAGTGTAGGGGGATCTAACTATGGCTACACCTTC.

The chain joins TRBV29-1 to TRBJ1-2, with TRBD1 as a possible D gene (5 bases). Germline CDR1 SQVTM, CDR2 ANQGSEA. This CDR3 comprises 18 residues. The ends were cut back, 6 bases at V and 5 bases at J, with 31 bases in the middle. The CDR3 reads CSVLNHPQGQGNLYGYTF. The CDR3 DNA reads TGCAGCGTACTCAATCATCCGCAAGGGCAGGGAAATCTTTATGGCTACACCTTC.

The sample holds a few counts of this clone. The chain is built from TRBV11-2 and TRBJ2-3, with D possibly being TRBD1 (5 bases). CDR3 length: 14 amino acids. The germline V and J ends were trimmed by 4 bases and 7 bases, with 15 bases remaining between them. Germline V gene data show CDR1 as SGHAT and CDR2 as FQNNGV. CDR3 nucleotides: TGTGCCAGCAGCTCCCCCAGGGTGACGAATACGCAGTATTTT. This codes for CASSSPRVTNTQYF.

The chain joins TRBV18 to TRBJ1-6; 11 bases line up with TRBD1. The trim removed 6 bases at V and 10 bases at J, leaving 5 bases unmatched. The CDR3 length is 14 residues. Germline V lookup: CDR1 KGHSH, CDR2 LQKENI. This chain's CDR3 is CASSPGQGGSPLHF. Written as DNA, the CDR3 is TGTGCCAGCTCCCCGGGACAGGGGGGATCACCCCTCCACTTT.

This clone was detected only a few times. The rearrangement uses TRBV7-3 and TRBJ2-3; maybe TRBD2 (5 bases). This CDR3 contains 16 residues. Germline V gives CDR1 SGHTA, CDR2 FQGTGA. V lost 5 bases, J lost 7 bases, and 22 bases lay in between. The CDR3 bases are TGTGCCAGCAGCCACCCGGGGTCGGGCTATTCAAATACGCAGTATTTT. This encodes CASSHPGSGYSNTQYF.

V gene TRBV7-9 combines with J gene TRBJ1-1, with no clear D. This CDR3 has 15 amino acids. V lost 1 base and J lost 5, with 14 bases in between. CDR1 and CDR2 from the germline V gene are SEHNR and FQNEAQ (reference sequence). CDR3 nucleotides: TGTGCCAGCAGCTTAGGAACAGACCTCGGGACTGAAGCTTTCTTT. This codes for CASSLGTDLGTEAFF.

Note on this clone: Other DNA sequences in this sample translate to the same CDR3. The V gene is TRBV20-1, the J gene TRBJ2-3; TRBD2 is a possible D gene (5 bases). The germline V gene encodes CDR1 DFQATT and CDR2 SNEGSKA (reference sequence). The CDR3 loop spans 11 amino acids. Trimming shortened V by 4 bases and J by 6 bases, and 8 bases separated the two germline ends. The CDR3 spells CSATRGDTQYF. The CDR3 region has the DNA TGCAGTGCTACGAGAGGGGATACGCAGTATTTT.

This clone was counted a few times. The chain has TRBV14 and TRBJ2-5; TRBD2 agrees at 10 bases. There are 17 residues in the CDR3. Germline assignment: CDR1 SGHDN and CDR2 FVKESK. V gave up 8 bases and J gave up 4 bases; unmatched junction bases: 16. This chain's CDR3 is CASSSEGSLAGRETQYF. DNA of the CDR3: TGTGCCAGCTCCTCCGAAGGGTCACTAGCGGGACGAGAGACCCAGTACTTC.

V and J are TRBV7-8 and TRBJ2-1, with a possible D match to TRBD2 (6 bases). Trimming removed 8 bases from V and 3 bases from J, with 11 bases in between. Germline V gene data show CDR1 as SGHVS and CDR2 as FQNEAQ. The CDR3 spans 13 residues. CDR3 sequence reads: CASGSGFYNEQFF. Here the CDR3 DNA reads TGTGCCAGCGGGAGCGGGTTCTACAATGAGCAGTTCTTC.

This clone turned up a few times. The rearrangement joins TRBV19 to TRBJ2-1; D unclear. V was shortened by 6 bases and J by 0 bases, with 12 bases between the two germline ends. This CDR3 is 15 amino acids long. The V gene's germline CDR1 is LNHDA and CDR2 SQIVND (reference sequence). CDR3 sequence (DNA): TGTGCCAGTAGGGATGGACCCAGCTCCTACAATGAGCAGTTCTTC. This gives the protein CASRDGPSSYNEQFF.

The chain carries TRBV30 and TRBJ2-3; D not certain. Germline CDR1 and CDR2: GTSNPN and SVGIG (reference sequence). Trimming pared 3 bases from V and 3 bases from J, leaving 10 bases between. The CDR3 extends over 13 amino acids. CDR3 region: CAWRSPGTDTQYF. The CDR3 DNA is TGTGCCTGGAGGTCCCCGGGTACAGATACGCAGTATTTT. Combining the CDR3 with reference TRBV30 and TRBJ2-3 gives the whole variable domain SQTIHQWPATLVQPVGSPLSLECTVEGTSNPNLYWYRQAAGRGLQLLFYSVGIGQISSEVPQNLSASRPQDRQFILSSKKLLLSDSGFYLCAWRSPGTDTQYFGPGTRLTVL.